These T cell receptor beta chains were read from a single sample in a study of regulatory T cells in long-lasting Graves disease. TCRdb reprocessed the multiplex PCR reads via MiXCR and lists one record per CDR3 protein. Of 500,000 to 700,000 distinct CDR3 sequences listed, less than 20% are singletons. These data also featured in a second study, about T cells in Graves' hyperthyroidism and ophthalmopathy.

The sample here was peripheral blood mononuclear cells (PBMCs), taken at new diagnosis, from a patient treated with antithyroid drugs. The receptors here all came from a woman aged 30 to 39 with Graves disease. CDR3s include the opening cysteine and the closing phenylalanine or tryptophan. Each record gives: J gene, clone size, V gene, D gene, CDR3 DNA, CDR3 protein. D genes are given only for firm matches. For some rows the clone size is stated as once, few or many, or as a class when expanded; others skip it.

>TRBJ2-1|NA|TRBV3-1|NA
TGCGCCAGCAGCCAATGGGGGTTTTGGGCTGACAATGAGCAGTTCTTC
CASSQWGFWADNEQFF
>TRBJ1-2|many|TRBV6-1|TRBD1
TGTGCCAGCATCGACCCCGGCGGGACAGGGGGATACACCTTC
CASIDPGGTGGYTF
>TRBJ1-2|many|TRBV3-1|NA
TGTGCCAGCAGCCAAGTCGCAGGCAAGGCGGGCTACACCTTC
CASSQVAGKAGYTF
>TRBJ1-2|NA|TRBV30|NA
TGTGCCTGGAGTGTCAATCCTGGCTACACCTTC
CAWSVNPGYTF
>TRBJ1-1|many|TRBV30|NA
TGTGCCTGGAGGTGGGAGAACACTGAAGCTTTCTTT
CAWRWENTEAFF
>TRBJ2-3|few|TRBV3-1|NA
TGTGCCAGCAGCCCGACCCCTCCTAGCGTCGAAGATACGCAGTATTTT
CASSPTPPSVEDTQYF
>TRBJ2-1|NA|TRBV29-1|TRBD2
TGCGCTCACGGGGGGTCGTACGGTGAGCGGTTCTTC
CAHGGSYGERFF
>TRBJ2-3|many|TRBV28|NA
TGTGCCAGCAGTTTACTGGCAGAAAATACGCAGTATTTT
CASSLLAENTQYF
>TRBJ2-1|few|TRBV29-1|TRBD2
TGCAGCGTCGGGTCAATAGCGGGAGGGCCACCGAGGCAGTTCTTC
CSVGSIAGGPPRQFF
>TRBJ2-5|many|TRBV29-1|NA
TGCAGCGTTGATCGCGGCCAGGGAGAGACCCAGTACTTC
CSVDRGQGETQYF
>TRBJ2-7|many|TRBV11-2|TRBD1
TGTGCCAGCAGCTTAGGAACCTCGGGGACAGCTTCCTACGAGCAGTACTTC
CASSLGTSGTASYEQYF
>TRBJ2-6|many|TRBV24-1|NA
TGTGCCACCAGTGATCACTCTGGGGCCAACGTCCTGACTTTC
CATSDHSGANVLTF
>TRBJ1-1|NA|TRBV7-9|NA
TGTGTCTCGGTGGGGCTAAACACTGAAGCTTTCTTT
CVSVGLNTEAFF
>TRBJ1-1|many|TRBV14|NA
TGTGCCAGCAGCGTGGGGATGAACACTGAAGCTTTCTTT
CASSVGMNTEAFF
>TRBJ2-5|many|TRBV11-2|TRBD1
TGTGCCAGTCGAACGGGCAGGGGGCAAGAGACCCAGTACTTC
CASRTGRGQETQYF
>TRBJ2-6|NA|TRBV2|NA
TGTGCCAGCAGTGTGGTAGGGGCTGGGGCCAACGTCCTGACTTTC
CASSVVGAGANVLTF
>TRBJ1-1|many|TRBV28|NA
TGTGCCAGCAGTGCGGGTGAGGTTAACACTGAAGCTTTCTTT
CASSAGEVNTEAFF
>TRBJ2-6|NA|TRBV30|NA
TGTGCCTGGATACCCGGTTTCTCTGGGGCCAACGTCCTGACTTTC
CAWIPGFSGANVLTF